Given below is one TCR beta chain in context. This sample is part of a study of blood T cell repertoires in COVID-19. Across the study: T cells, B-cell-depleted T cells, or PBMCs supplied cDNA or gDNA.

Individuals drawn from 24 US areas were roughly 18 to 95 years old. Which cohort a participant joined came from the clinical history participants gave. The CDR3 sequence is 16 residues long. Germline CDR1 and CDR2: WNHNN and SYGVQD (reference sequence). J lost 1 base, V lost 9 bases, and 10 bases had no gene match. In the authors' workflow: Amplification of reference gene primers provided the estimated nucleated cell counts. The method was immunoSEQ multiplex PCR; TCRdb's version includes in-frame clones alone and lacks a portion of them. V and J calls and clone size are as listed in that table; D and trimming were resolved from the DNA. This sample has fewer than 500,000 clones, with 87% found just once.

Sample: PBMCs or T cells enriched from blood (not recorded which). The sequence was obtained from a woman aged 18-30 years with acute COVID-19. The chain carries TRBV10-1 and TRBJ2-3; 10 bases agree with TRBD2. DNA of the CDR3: TGCGCCAGTAAGCTAGCGGGGGCAAAAGGCACAGATACGCAGTATTTT. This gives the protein CASKLAGAKGTDTQYF.